This entry lists 31 T cell receptor beta chains sequenced from one sample in a study of cytomegalovirus exposure and HLA in healthy donors. Both 60 Vbeta primers and 13 Jbeta primers went into the PCR. Measured with immunoSEQ multiplex PCR; TCRdb has only the in-frame clones, and not every one. Here the sample spans fewer than 250,000 clones, roughly 77% being singletons. The material sequenced was PBMCs. These receptors came from a man aged 25 to 40 in good health and CMV-seropositive.

This clone has only a few counts. The V and J genes are TRBV5-4 and TRBJ2-1; 8 nucleotides line up with TRBD1. Germline V gene data show CDR1 as SGHNT and CDR2 as YYREEE (reference sequence). The CDR3 totals 14 residues. V shed 5 bases and J 8 bases; nucleotides not matched to a gene: 9. The CDR3 here is CASRSDRAKDEQFF. The CDR3 DNA reads TGTGCCAGCAGGTCGGACAGGGCGAAGGATGAGCAGTTCTTC.

This clone was recorded a few times. The chain recombines TRBV5-6 with TRBJ2-7; D is uncertain. Between the trimmed V and J ends, which lost 4 bases and 0 bases, there was a span of 5 bases. Germline assignment: CDR1 SGHDT and CDR2 YYEEEE. CDR3 size: 12 residues. CDR3 DNA sequence: TGTGCCAGCAGCACTCTCTCCTACGAGCAGTACTTC. Residues: CASSTLSYEQYF. Full variable domain (remainder filled in from reference TRBV5-6 and TRBJ2-7): DAGVTQSPTHLIKTRGQQVTLRCSPKSGHDTVSWYQQALGQGPQFIFQYYEEEERQRGNFPDRFSGHQFPNYSSELNVNALLLGDSALYLCASSTLSYEQYFGPGTRLTVT.

This clone was recorded only once. The rearrangement links TRBV13 to TRBJ2-5, with 9 bases identical to TRBD2. The DNA end lines up better with TRBJ2-7; the J call may be wrong. This CDR3 is 14 amino acids long. CDR1 and CDR2 from the germline V gene are PRHDT and FYEKMQ (reference sequence). This CDR3 is CATAELAGSYEQYF. Here the CDR3 DNA reads TGTGCCACCGCGGAGCTAGCGGGATCCTACGAGCAGTACTTC.

The gene calls are TRBV7-9 and TRBJ2-5; 7 bases line up with TRBD1. The germline V gene encodes CDR1 SEHNR and CDR2 FQNEAQ (reference sequence). V lost 3 bases, J lost 2 bases, and 6 bases stayed unmatched. The CDR3 spans 15 residues. CDR3 region: CASSFRTGPQETQYF. In nucleotides, the CDR3 is TGTGCCAGCAGCTTCCGGACAGGCCCGCAAGAGACCCAGTACTTC.

The V gene is TRBV7-8, the J gene TRBJ2-5; TRBD1 aligns across 9 bases. The DNA end is a closer match to TRBJ2-7, so the J assignment may be wrong. The CDR3 runs to 19 residues. Germline loops: CDR1 SGHVS, CDR2 FQNEAQ. The CDR3 spells CASSGTGGSWAFGSYEQYF. The CDR3, as DNA: TGTGCCAGCAGCGGTACAGGGGGCTCATGGGCCTTCGGTTCCTACGAGCAGTACTTC.

The rearrangement joins TRBV7-2 to TRBJ1-1; perhaps TRBD1 as D (5 bases). The CDR3 has 15 amino acids. CDR1 and CDR2 (germline): SGHTA, FQGNSA. Trimming took off 1 base at V and 1 base at J, with 10 bases between the two ends. CDR3 sequence: CASSLGAGWNTEAFF. In DNA, the CDR3 is TGTGCCAGCAGCTTAGGGGCAGGGTGGAACACTGAAGCTTTCTTT.

This chain uses TRBV5-8 with TRBJ1-2; 7 bases are shared with TRBD1. The CDR3 runs to 13 residues. Germline-derived CDR1 and CDR2 are SGHTS and YDEGEE. Trimming at V came to 4 bases and at J to 4 bases, leaving 4 bases not matched to a gene. The CDR3 DNA reads as TGTGCCAGCAGCCGGGACAGTGGCTATGGCTACACCTTC. Its protein product is CASSRDSGYGYTF.

The chain joins TRBV10-3 to TRBJ1-2; TRBD1 aligns across 9 bases. Looked up from germline, CDR1 is ENHRY and CDR2 is SYGVKD. The CDR3 has 12 residues. The V and J ends lost 6 bases and 8 bases, in that order; junction bases with no gene match: 4. The CDR3 reads CAISRDRDGYTF. CDR3 DNA sequence: TGTGCCATCAGCCGGGACAGGGACGGCTACACCTTC.

The chain employs TRBV13 and TRBJ1-4; D ambiguous. The germline V gene encodes CDR1 PRHDT and CDR2 FYEKMQ (reference sequence). CDR3 size: 13 residues. V shed 4 bases and J shed 8 bases, with 11 bases lying between them. The CDR3 DNA sequence: TGTGCCAGCAGCTCCCCCGGAGGAGAAAAACTGTTTTTT. It codes for CASSSPGGEKLFF. Filled out from reference TRBV13 and TRBJ1-4, the complete variable domain reads AAGVIQSPRHLIKEKRETATLKCYPIPRHDTVYWYQQGPGQDPQFLISFYEKMQSDKGSIPDRFSAQQFSDYHSELNMSSLELGDSALYFCASSSPGGEKLFFGSGTQLSVL.

This chain joins TRBV6-5 and TRBJ1-5; 8 bases map to TRBD1. This CDR3 spans 14 amino acids. Germline CDR1 and CDR2: MNHEY and SVGAGI. After removal of 6 bases from V and 5 bases from J, the junction contained 6 bases not matched to a gene. DNA of the CDR3: TGTGCCAGCAGATCTCAGGGGGCGGATCAGCCCCAGCATTTT. Protein sequence: CASRSQGADQPQHF.

This sequence joins TRBV4-3 and TRBJ1-6, with TRBD1 as a possible D gene (6 bases). This CDR3 comprises 18 residues. Germline loops: CDR1 LGHNA, CDR2 YSLEER. The V end was cut by 0 bases, the J end by 0 bases, with 12 bases between. CDR3 amino acids: CASSQDALDSSYNSPLHF. Written as DNA, the CDR3 is TGCGCCAGCAGCCAAGATGCCCTGGACAGCTCCTATAATTCACCCCTCCACTTT.

This clone was counted between two and nine times. The V call is TRBV28, the J call TRBJ2-3, with TRBD2 matching over 9 bases. Per the germline V gene, CDR1 is MDHEN and CDR2 is SYDVKM. The CDR3 covers 14 residues. The V gene end was trimmed by 9 bases and the J gene end by 4 bases; junction bases not matched to a gene: 8. CDR3 DNA: TGTGCCAGTAGACTTAGCGGGAGATCAGATACGCAGTATTTT. This sequence encodes CASRLSGRSDTQYF.

V and J are TRBV6-5 and TRBJ2-3; D may be TRBD1 (5 bases). The CDR3 runs to 15 residues. Germline V gene sequence: CDR1 MNHEY, CDR2 SVGAGI. V was trimmed by 1 base and J by 4 bases, leaving 12 bases between them. This CDR3 is CASSYFGREADTQYF. DNA of the CDR3: TGTGCCAGCAGTTACTTCGGCAGGGAAGCAGATACGCAGTATTTT.

The gene calls are TRBV6-5 and TRBJ1-2, with TRBD1 matching 7 bases. From germline, CDR1 is MNHEY and CDR2 SVGAGI. The V gene end was trimmed by 6 bases and the J gene end by 5 bases; junction bases not matched to a gene: 12. The CDR3 is 15 amino acids. The CDR3 bases are TGTGCCAGCAGCGAGTACTGGGACAGAGCTTATGGCTACACCTTC. Translating it yields CASSEYWDRAYGYTF.

This sequence joins TRBV19 and TRBJ2-4; weak D call: TRBD2 (5 bases). Germline-derived CDR1 and CDR2 are LNHDA and SQIVND (reference sequence). The CDR3 is 17 residues long. The V gene lost 3 bases and the J gene lost 1 base, with 16 bases spanning the gap. The CDR3 bases are TGTGCCAGTAGTATGGGTGGTCTTAGCGAGGCCAAAAACATTCAGTACTTC. This sequence encodes CASSMGGLSEAKNIQYF.

CDR3 bases: TGTGCCAGTAGCCCGTACGGACAGGGGACGATTGGCAGCAATCAGCCCCAGCATTTT. Its translation is CASSPYGQGTIGSNQPQHF. The chain has TRBV19 and TRBJ1-5, with 9 bases fitting TRBD1. With V trimmed by 6 bases and J by 1 base, 16 bases remained unmatched. This CDR3 contains 19 residues. The V gene's germline CDR1 is LNHDA and CDR2 SQIVND (reference sequence).

V and J are TRBV11-2 and TRBJ1-1; TRBD1 matches 8 bases. Germline V gene lookup returns CDR1 SGHAT and CDR2 FQNNGV. V was pared by 6 bases and J by 6 bases, with 6 bases of the junction left unmatched. This CDR3 has 13 amino acids. The CDR3 nucleotides are TGTGCCAGCAGTGAACAGGGGGGGGCTGAAGCTTTCTTT. Translation: CASSEQGGAEAFF.

The chain's CDR3 is CASSRPGTSGRQTQYF. The CDR3 nucleotides are TGTGCCAGCAGCCGCCCCGGGACTAGCGGGCGGCAGACCCAGTACTTC. The J gene is TRBJ2-5, the V gene TRBV14, with 12 bases lining up with TRBD2. CDR1 and CDR2 from the germline V gene are SGHDN and FVKESK. CDR3 length equals 16 residues. The trim removed 4 bases at V and 6 bases at J, leaving 9 bases unmatched.

There are a few counts of this clone. This chain joins TRBV7-9 and TRBJ1-1; D unresolved. V gave up 2 bases and J gave up 0 bases, with 10 bases separating them. This CDR3 region has 15 residues. The germline gives CDR1 SEHNR, CDR2 FQNEAQ (reference sequence). CDR3 loop: CASSLLGGMNTEAFF. In DNA form, the CDR3 reads TGTGCCAGCAGCTTATTGGGAGGTATGAACACTGAAGCTTTCTTT.

This chain connects TRBV4-2 to TRBJ2-1; 14 nucleotides match TRBD2. V trimming: 4 bases; J trimming: 2 bases; junction bases outside the gene matches: 13. Per germline, CDR1 LGHNA and CDR2 YNFKEQ. This CDR3 is 20 amino acids long. CDR3 sequence: CASSRPTSGRALPAYNEQFF. In DNA, the CDR3 is TGTGCCAGCAGCCGCCCGACTAGCGGGAGGGCCCTCCCGGCCTACAATGAGCAGTTCTTC.

The chain joins TRBV19 to TRBJ2-1, with 10 bases aligning to TRBD2. V shed 9 bases, J shed 5 bases, and the junction held 7 bases outside the gene matches. Looked up from germline, CDR1 is LNHDA and CDR2 is SQIVND (reference sequence). This CDR3 spans 14 amino acids. CDR3 sequence (DNA): TGTGCCAGCACCACTAGCGGGACCCACAATGAGCAGTTCTTC. Amino acid sequence: CASTTSGTHNEQFF.

The rearrangement links TRBV7-2 to TRBJ2-7; TRBD2 aligns across 9 bases. The germline V gene encodes CDR1 SGHTA and CDR2 FQGNSA. Trimming removed 2 bases from V and 6 bases from J; junction bases left unmatched: 14. The CDR3 spans 17 residues. The CDR3 bases are TGTGCCAGCAGCTTATTTGGCGGGAGGGCCCAAGAGGCCGAGCAGTACTTC. Translation: CASSLFGGRAQEAEQYF.

The sample holds a few counts of this clone. V gene TRBV7-9 combines with J gene TRBJ1-1; 12 nucleotides align to TRBD1. J gave up 3 bases and V 4 bases, and 9 bases lay outside the gene matches. CDR1 and CDR2 from the germline V gene are SEHNR and FQNEAQ (reference sequence). The CDR3 is 17 residues long. CDR3 amino acids: CASSSRDRGRMDTEAFF. The DNA for the CDR3 is TGTGCCAGCAGCTCCCGGGACAGGGGGCGGATGGACACTGAAGCTTTCTTT.

About this clone itself: This same CDR3 is encoded by further DNA sequences in the sample. The V gene is TRBV27, the J gene TRBJ2-6, with 7 nucleotides matching TRBD1. The V gene's germline CDR1 is MNHEY and CDR2 SMNVEV (reference sequence). V shed 6 bases, J shed 0 bases, and the junction held 5 bases outside the gene matches. This CDR3 is built from 16 residues. Here the CDR3 reads CASSRQGASGANVLTF. The CDR3 bases are TGTGCCAGCAGCCGACAGGGCGCCTCTGGGGCCAACGTCCTGACTTTC.

This clone was detected only once. The rearrangement links TRBV5-1 to TRBJ1-4; 9 nucleotides match TRBD1. The junction had 11 bases not matched to a gene; V was cut back by 4 bases and J by 10 bases. Germline V gene data show CDR1 as SGHRS and CDR2 as YFSETQ. The CDR3 spans 15 residues. CDR3 amino acids: CASSPGRDRVGKLFF. The CDR3 nucleotides read TGCGCCAGCAGCCCAGGCCGGGACAGGGTTGGAAAACTGTTTTTT.

The chain recombines TRBV4-1 with TRBJ2-5; D is possibly TRBD1 (5 bases). CDR1 is MGHRA and CDR2 is YSYEKL in the germline V gene. V was shortened by 1 base and J by 3 bases, with 9 bases between the two germline ends. The CDR3 loop spans 14 amino acids. In DNA form, the CDR3 reads TGCGCCAGCAGCCAAGCTCCCAGGGAAGAGACCCAGTACTTC. Amino acids: CASSQAPREETQYF.

V and J are TRBV4-3 and TRBJ1-1; no definite D call. Trimming took 0 bases from V and 2 from J, leaving 7 bases between them. This CDR3 is 14 amino acids long. Germline values: CDR1 LGHNA, CDR2 YSLEER. The chain's CDR3 is CASSQDPSNTEAFF. The CDR3 nucleotides read TGCGCCAGCAGCCAAGATCCCAGTAACACTGAAGCTTTCTTT.

This clone was counted only a few times. This chain joins TRBV28 and TRBJ2-1; D possibly corresponds to TRBD1 (5 bases). The germline V gene has CDR1 MDHEN and CDR2 SYDVKM. V lost 8 bases and J 5 bases, leaving 13 bases between the germline ends. There are 13 residues in the CDR3. CDR3: CASQGLSHNEQFF. The CDR3 DNA reads as TGTGCCAGCCAGGGCTTAAGCCACAATGAGCAGTTCTTC.

V usage is TRBV9 and J usage is TRBJ2-3, with 10 bases fitting TRBD2. CDR1 and CDR2 from the germline V gene are SGDLS and YYNGEE. The ends lost 4 bases at V and 3 bases at J; junction bases unmatched: 5. The CDR3 contains 15 residues. This chain's CDR3 is CASSPRLAGTDTQYF. CDR3 DNA: TGTGCCAGCAGCCCAAGACTAGCGGGTACAGATACGCAGTATTTT.

The V and J genes are TRBV6-5 and TRBJ2-2, with D perhaps TRBD2 (6 bases). Germline CDR1 MNHEY, CDR2 SVGAGI. Trimming left V 0 bases short and J 4 bases short, with 12 bases between. This CDR3 contains 16 residues. CDR3 sequence (DNA): TGTGCCAGCAGTTACTCGTGGAGGGCGGGCACCGGGGAGCTGTTTTTT. Translating gives CASSYSWRAGTGELFF.

The rearrangement joins TRBV7-9 to TRBJ1-4, with 7 bases fitting TRBD1. The CDR3 has 19 amino acids. Germline CDR1 and CDR2: SEHNR and FQNEAQ (reference sequence). J was trimmed by 0 bases and V by 0 bases; bases with no gene match: 10. The DNA of the CDR3 is TGTGCCAGCAGCTTAGCGTGGGCTGGAGGGGGCACAACTAATGAAAAACTGTTTTTT. This gives the protein CASSLAWAGGGTTNEKLFF.